A single sample gave rise to the 12 T cell receptor beta chains below, sequenced in a study of long-term antiretroviral therapy in people with HIV. Running of the v3.0 immunoSEQ assay took place at survey level. Assay: immunoSEQ multiplex PCR; the TCRdb copy retains only in-frame clones and omits some. This repertoire shows about 20,000 clones, under 90% found once; its top ten account for 9.5% to 12%. The sample here was unsorted PBMCs, taken about 2.4 years after starting antiretroviral therapy. These receptor sequences come from a man in his forties with HIV.

This clone was seen a handful of times. The gene calls are TRBV21-1 and TRBJ1-2; whether TRBD1, the table's D call, matches the DNA was not checked. TRBV21-1 is an annotated pseudogene. This CDR3 is built from 11 residues. CDR3 coding DNA: TGTGCCAGCAGCATAGTCAGGGGCTACACCTTC. This codes for CASSIVRGYTF.

The chain links TRBV11-2 to TRBJ2-7, with TRBD1 matching over 9 bases. Germline V CDR1 and CDR2: SGHAT, FQNNGV. This CDR3 comprises 13 residues. V dropped 3 bases and J dropped 3; count of bases not matched to a gene: 0. CDR3 region: CASSLTGGYEQYF. Written as DNA, the CDR3 is TGTGCCAGCAGCTTGACAGGGGGCTACGAGCAGTACTTC.

The chain uses TRBV29-1 and TRBJ2-5; tentative D call: TRBD1 (5 bases). With 4 bases removed from V and 5 bases from J, the gap between germline ends came to 8 bases. The CDR3 runs 11 residues. Germline-derived CDR1 and CDR2 are SQVTM and ANQGSEA. Written as DNA, the CDR3 is TGCAGCGTTGGGACAACGGAGACCCAGTACTTC. Its translation: CSVGTTETQYF.

The rearrangement links TRBV28 to TRBJ2-7; possibly TRBD2 for D (5 bases). The CDR3 sequence is 15 residues long. Trimming removed 1 base from V and 3 bases from J, with 13 bases in between. CDR1 is MDHEN and CDR2 is SYDVKM in the germline V gene. This chain's CDR3 is CASSLFGDLSYEQYF. CDR3 coding DNA: TGTGCCAGCAGTTTATTCGGGGATTTAAGCTACGAGCAGTACTTC.

This rearrangement joins TRBV7-9 to TRBJ2-3; D may be TRBD1 (6 bases). CDR3 size: 13 residues. CDR1 is SEHNR and CDR2 is FQNEAQ in the germline V gene (reference sequence). V was clipped by 5 bases and J by 4 bases, with 10 bases between them. The CDR3 DNA follows: TGTGCCAGCAGCAGAAACAGGGCAGATACGCAGTATTTT. Translated: CASSRNRADTQYF.

The chain uses TRBV19 and TRBJ2-3; possible D gene TRBD2, 6 bases. Germline lookup yields CDR1 LNHDA and CDR2 SQIVND (reference sequence). The CDR3 contains 17 residues. V lost 3 bases to trimming and J lost 2 bases, with 18 bases between them. The CDR3 protein is CASSIWLASVSTDTQYF. The CDR3 DNA follows: TGTGCCAGTAGTATTTGGTTAGCTAGCGTCTCCACAGATACGCAGTATTTT.

The V call is TRBV19, the J call TRBJ1-4, with a tentative D call TRBD1 (5 bases). CDR3 size: 17 residues. Germline V gene data show CDR1 as LNHDA and CDR2 as SQIVND (reference sequence). V was clipped by 5 bases and J by 2 bases, with 18 bases between them. The CDR3 sequence: CASSSPGPHNTNEKLFF. The DNA of the CDR3 is TGTGCCAGTAGTTCCCCGGGACCCCACAATACTAATGAAAAACTGTTTTTT.

This clone was detected only once. This chain joins TRBV5-1 and TRBJ2-3; 14 positions match TRBD2. This CDR3 has 16 amino acids. V lost 4 bases and J lost 4; bases outside the gene matches: 5. CDR1 SGHRS and CDR2 YFSETQ come from the germline V gene. Here the CDR3 DNA reads TGCGCCAGCAGCAGATCGACTAGCGGGGGGGCAGATACGCAGTATTTT. It yields the protein CASSRSTSGGADTQYF.

V gene TRBV27 combines with J gene TRBJ2-3; D gene unclear. The germline V gene encodes CDR1 MNHEY and CDR2 SMNVEV (reference sequence). CDR3 length: 15 residues. V was shortened by 3 bases and J by 0 bases, with 10 bases between the two germline ends. The CDR3 bases are TGTGCCAGCAGTTTTTCCCGGGTTAGCACAGATACGCAGTATTTT. Amino acids: CASSFSRVSTDTQYF.

This sequence joins TRBV14 and TRBJ2-2; 9 bases align to TRBD1. Unmatched junction bases numbered 7, after V lost 4 bases and J lost 7 bases. CDR1 and CDR2 (germline): SGHDN, FVKESK. The CDR3 runs to 15 residues. The CDR3 is CASSLGTGFLGELFF. CDR3 in DNA: TGTGCCAGCAGCCTCGGGACAGGGTTTCTCGGGGAGCTGTTTTTT.

The chain carries TRBV9 and TRBJ1-1; D ambiguous. The CDR3 contains 15 residues. V was trimmed by 0 bases and J by 0 bases, leaving 9 bases between them. Germline lookup yields CDR1 SGDLS and CDR2 YYNGEE. CDR3 DNA: TGTGCCAGCAGCGTAGTTGCAGCCCTGAACACTGAAGCTTTCTTT. Protein sequence: CASSVVAALNTEAFF.

The sample holds a few counts of this clone. J is TRBJ2-1 and V is TRBV4-3; 8 nucleotides match TRBD2. The CDR3 totals 15 residues. The V and J ends lost 1 base and 5 bases, in that order; junction bases with no gene match: 4. In germline, CDR1 is LGHNA, CDR2 YSLEER. CDR3 sequence: CASSQVAGRNNEQFF. CDR3 nucleotide sequence: TGCGCCAGCAGCCAAGTAGCGGGAAGAAACAATGAGCAGTTCTTC.